A single sample gave rise to the 14 T cell receptor beta chains below, sequenced in a study of T cell changes during pregnancy in multiple sclerosis (dated by TCRdb to 2018 to 2020). Libraries were prepared through the immunoSEQ multiplex PCR assay. TCRdb holds this immuneACCESS table with in-frame rearrangements only. Some clones are missing; in checked studies, unresolved V genes explain under half, and the rest has no known cause. Within this sample are tens of thousands of clones, with 85% to 95% of them counted one time only. Of the sample, over 0.45% falls within the top ten clones. The specimen was CD4+ T cells from peripheral blood mononuclear cells, collected in the third trimester of pregnancy. The origin of the receptors is a female donor with multiple sclerosis, enrolled in a pregnancy study.

J is TRBJ2-1 and V is TRBV7-3; the match to TRBD2 covers 12 bases. Germline values: CDR1 SGHTA, CDR2 FQGTGA. J was trimmed by 9 bases and V by 3 bases; bases with no gene match: 6. The CDR3 contains 15 residues. CDR3 amino acids: CASSFRLAGVLEQFF. Here the CDR3 DNA reads TGTGCCAGCAGCTTTCGACTAGCGGGAGTACTTGAGCAGTTCTTC.

The V call is TRBV30, the J call TRBJ1-6; TRBD1 matches at 8 bases. There are 15 residues in the CDR3. Germline lookup yields CDR1 GTSNPN and CDR2 SVGIG (reference sequence). V shed 3 bases, J shed 5 bases, and the junction held 6 bases outside the gene matches. CDR3 region: CAWRRTGSNNSPLHF. The DNA of the CDR3 is TGTGCCTGGAGACGGACAGGGAGCAATAATTCACCCCTCCACTTT. Full variable domain (remainder filled in from reference TRBV30 and TRBJ1-6): SQTIHQWPATLVQPVGSPLSLECTVEGTSNPNLYWYRQAAGRGLQLLFYSVGIGQISSEVPQNLSASRPQDRQFILSSKKLLLSDSGFYLCAWRRTGSNNSPLHFGNGTRLTVT.

The gene calls are TRBV5-8 and TRBJ2-5, with 7 positions matching TRBD1. The CDR3 has 14 residues. Germline CDR1 and CDR2: SGHTS and YDEGEE. J lost 5 bases, V lost 4 bases, and 8 bases had no gene match. CDR3 DNA sequence: TGTGCCAGCAGCAGGGGACAGCCAGGGGAGACCCAGTACTTC. This gives the protein CASSRGQPGETQYF.

The V call is TRBV5-4, the J call TRBJ2-7, with D tentatively TRBD2 (5 bases). This CDR3 comprises 14 residues. Germline values: CDR1 SGHNT, CDR2 YYREEE (reference sequence). V lost 2 bases to trimming and J lost 5 bases, with 14 bases between them. The CDR3 region is CASSFQLVPHEQYF. The CDR3 DNA sequence: TGTGCCAGCAGCTTCCAACTAGTCCCCCACGAGCAGTACTTC.

The rearrangement links TRBV5-4 to TRBJ2-7, with 7 bases matching TRBD2. Germline assignment: CDR1 SGHNT and CDR2 YYREEE (reference sequence). J gave up 4 bases and V 4 bases, and 11 bases lay outside the gene matches. This CDR3 has 15 amino acids. The CDR3, as DNA: TGTGCCAGCAGCCAAGCTAGCGGAGGGGCTTACGAGCAGTACTTC. It specifies CASSQASGGAYEQYF.

V is TRBV5-1 and J is TRBJ1-4, with 9 bases fitting TRBD1. Germline CDR1 is SGHRS and CDR2 is YFSETQ. CDR3 length: 16 residues. V shed 2 bases, J shed 2 bases, and the junction held 4 bases outside the gene matches. The CDR3 reads CASSFGQGTTNEKLFF. As DNA, the CDR3 is TGCGCCAGCAGCTTCGGACAGGGGACGACTAATGAAAAACTGTTTTTT.

V and J are TRBV2 and TRBJ1-5; 8 nucleotides line up with TRBD1. This CDR3 comprises 14 residues. V dropped 5 bases and J dropped 2; count of bases not matched to a gene: 2. Germline V lookup: CDR1 SNHLY, CDR2 FYNNEI. CDR3 protein: CASSPDRGNQPQHF. The CDR3 coding sequence is TGTGCCAGCAGTCCGGACAGGGGCAATCAGCCCCAGCATTTT.

The chain employs TRBV5-4 and TRBJ2-3; 11 bases fit TRBD2. Trimming removed 3 bases from V and 2 bases from J; junction bases left unmatched: 11. Germline CDR1 is SGHNT and CDR2 is YYREEE (reference sequence). This CDR3 is 18 amino acids long. CDR3 protein: CASSSLAGGRKDTDTQYF. Here the CDR3 DNA reads TGTGCCAGCAGCTCTTTAGCGGGAGGGAGGAAGGACACAGATACGCAGTATTTT.

The chain carries TRBV19 and TRBJ1-2, with 8 bases identical to TRBD1. After removal of 5 bases from V and 2 bases from J, the junction contained 13 bases not matched to a gene. Per the germline V gene, CDR1 is LNHDA and CDR2 is SQIVND (reference sequence). The CDR3 has 17 amino acids. The CDR3 bases are TGTGCCAGTAGTCCTCGGGGACAGGCTGGAAGGAACTATGGCTACACCTTC. Protein product: CASSPRGQAGRNYGYTF.

V gene TRBV7-9 combines with J gene TRBJ2-1; 11 positions agree with TRBD2. Germline V gene lookup returns CDR1 SEHNR and CDR2 FQNEAQ (reference sequence). J was trimmed by 2 bases and V by 2 bases; bases with no gene match: 5. The CDR3 totals 17 residues. In nucleotides, the CDR3 is TGTGCCAGCAGCTTACCACCGACTAGCGGGGCCTACAATGAGCAGTTCTTC. Its protein product is CASSLPPTSGAYNEQFF.

This rearrangement joins TRBV7-3 to TRBJ2-4; the match to TRBD2 covers 7 bases. Germline V gene sequence: CDR1 SGHTA, CDR2 FQGTGA. The CDR3 is 13 amino acids. Losses at the gene ends were 6 bases for V and 9 bases for J; bases not matched to a gene: 8. The CDR3 DNA sequence: TGTGCCAGCAGTCGTGGACTAGGAGGCATTCAGTACTTC. Protein product: CASSRGLGGIQYF.

This clone showed up just once. The V gene is TRBV5-6, the J gene TRBJ2-7; 9 bases agree with TRBD1. The germline gives CDR1 SGHDT, CDR2 YYEEEE. This CDR3 contains 15 residues. The V gene end was trimmed by 0 bases and the J gene end by 0 bases; junction bases not matched to a gene: 1. CDR3 protein: CASSLETGGSYEQYF. CDR3 nucleotides: TGTGCCAGCAGCTTGGAGACAGGGGGCTCCTACGAGCAGTACTTC.

CDR3 loop: CASSSSVSSSYEQYF. As DNA, the CDR3 is TGTGCCAGCTCATCATCGGTATCGAGCTCCTACGAGCAGTACTTC. The chain carries TRBV18 and TRBJ2-7, with D hard to call. Germline CDR1 is KGHSH and CDR2 is LQKENI. The CDR3 consists of 15 residues. V lost 5 bases, J lost 0 bases, and 14 bases lay in between.

The V gene is TRBV19, the J gene TRBJ2-7; TRBD1 is a possible D gene (6 bases). Trimming removed 5 bases from V and 2 bases from J, with 13 bases in between. The CDR3 totals 14 residues. Germline-derived CDR1 and CDR2 are LNHDA and SQIVND (reference sequence). CDR3: CASSPLGAAYEQYF. The DNA for the CDR3 is TGTGCCAGTAGTCCCCTGGGGGCCGCCTACGAGCAGTACTTC.